Listed below are T cell receptor beta chains from one sample, sequenced in a study of glioma-infiltrating T cells. Each CDR3 protein gets one entry after TCRdb re-called the multiplex PCR reads with MiXCR. The table includes some 190,000 distinct CDR3 sequences, over 25% detected once. Sequencing was done on a sample of glioma tissue, nonneoplastic brain tissue, or PBMCs (not recorded which). These TCRs come from a human donor with low-grade glioma or glioblastoma, undergoing nonglioma brain surgery, or in good health (not recorded which). Each CDR3 is given with its conserved first and last residue. The D gene is left open where the match is weak. Clone size is given for some rows only: seen once, a few or many times, or a class if the clone is expanded.

clone_size j_call cdr3_length v_call d_call cdr3_aa cdr3_nt
few TRBJ2-2 13 TRBV29-1 . CSVQTGNTGELFF TGCAGCGTTCAAACAGGGAACACCGGGGAGCTGTTTTTT
many TRBJ2-1 13 TRBV7-9 . CASSLAASDEQFF TGTGCCAGCAGCTTAGCGGCAAGCGATGAGCAGTTCTTC
. TRBJ2-7 15 TRBV5-1 TRBD2 CASSPRLAGDGEQYF TGCGCCAGCAGCCCACGACTAGCGGGAGACGGGGAGCAGTACTTC
many TRBJ1-1 12 TRBV12-3/TRBV12-4 . CASSPSGLEAFF TGTGCCAGCAGTCCCAGTGGGCTTGAAGCTTTCTTT
. TRBJ2-3 12 TRBV3-1 . CASTRGADTKYF TGTGCCAGCACCCGCGGCGCAGATACGAAGTATTTT
many TRBJ2-7 14 TRBV5-1 . CASSQSSLPYEQYF TGCGCCAGCAGCCAGTCAAGCCTACCCTACGAGCAGTACTTC
few TRBJ2-5 16 TRBV18 TRBD1 CASSPPTGGAGETQYF TGTGCCAGCTCACCACCGACAGGGGGCGCCGGAGAGACCCAGTACTTC
many TRBJ2-1 14 TRBV12-3/TRBV12-4 TRBD2 CASRTTSGYNEQFF TGTGCCAGCAGGACGACTAGCGGGTACAATGAGCAGTTCTTC
few TRBJ1-1 13 TRBV14 . CASSQRGNTEAFF TGTGCCAGCAGCCAACGCGGTAACACTGAAGCTTTCTTT
many TRBJ1-2 14 TRBV18 . CASSPTSFDYGYTF TGTGCCAGCTCACCCACCAGTTTTGACTATGGCTACACCTTC
. TRBJ2-7 15 TRBV12-3/TRBV12-4 TRBD1 CASSFPGQGVYEQYF TGTGCCAGCAGTTTTCCGGGTCAGGGGGTATACGAGCAGTACTTC
. TRBJ2-3 17 TRBV5-4 . CASSLFLGRRSTDKQYF TGCGCCAGCAGCTTGTTTCTGGGGCGTAGAAGCACAGATAAGCAGTATTTT
many TRBJ2-1 15 TRBV27 TRBD2 CASRAGGPLWNEQFF TGTGCCAGTAGAGCGGGAGGGCCGCTTTGGAATGAGCAGTTCTTC
few TRBJ1-1 14 TRBV5-6 . CASSRVQGGTEAFF TGTGCCAGCAGCAGGGTACAGGGTGGCACTGAAGCTTTCTTT
many TRBJ2-1 13 TRBV7-2 . CASSSDYNNEQFF TGTGCCAGCAGCTCGGACTACAACAATGAGCAGTTCTTC
many TRBJ1-2 11 TRBV12-3/TRBV12-4 . CASTTGYGYTF TGTGCCAGCACGACAGGCTATGGCTACACCTTC
many TRBJ1-5 13 TRBV28 . CASSSLWNQPQHF TGTGCCAGCAGTTCCCTTTGGAATCAGCCCCAGCATTTT
. TRBJ1-1 18 TRBV27 . CASSLTQGGAGIVTEAFF TGTGCCAGCAGTTTAACTCAGGGAGGGGCAGGCATCGTTACTGAAGCTTTCTTT
. TRBJ2-7 13 TRBV3-1 TRBD1 CASSQEGQGEQYF TGTGCCAGCAGCCAAGAGGGACAGGGCGAGCAGTACTTC
once TRBJ2-3 16 TRBV4-1 TRBD2 CASSQAASGTPDTQYF TGCGCCAGCAGCCAAGCGGCTAGCGGGACGCCAGATACGCAGTATTTT
many TRBJ1-1 15 TRBV4-3 . CASSPDRSFNTEAFF TGCGCCAGCAGCCCGGATCGGAGCTTTAACACTGAAGCTTTCTTT
many TRBJ1-5 15 TRBV12-3/TRBV12-4 . CASSPGQYSNQPQHF TGTGCCAGCAGCCCTGGACAGTATAGCAATCAGCCCCAGCATTTT
few TRBJ2-7 12 TRBV3-1 . CASSQRGGEQYF TGTGCCAGCAGCCAGAGGGGGGGCGAGCAGTACTTC
many TRBJ2-7 15 TRBV7-9 . CASSFSKLSSYEQYF TGTGCCAGCAGCTTTTCCAAATTAAGCTCCTACGAGCAGTACTTC
. TRBJ1-2 12 TRBV5-4 . CASSESLGGYTF TGTGCCAGCAGCGAAAGCCTGGGGGGCTACACCTTC
few TRBJ2-3 15 TRBV11-3 TRBD1 CASSSGTVFTDTQYF TGTGCCAGCAGCTCAGGGACAGTATTCACAGATACGCAGTATTTT